Listed below are T cell receptor beta chains from one sample, sequenced in a study of blood T cell repertoires in COVID-19. This table comes from immunoSEQ multiplex PCR, and its TCRdb copy is limited to in-frame clones, with some not included. The data contain 300,000 to 400,000 clones, around nine tenths of them seen just once; the ten biggest clones take up roughly 3.1%. Sequenced sample: peripheral blood. The receptors shown here come from a human donor in a cohort sampled during active COVID-19. Both conserved end residues are part of each CDR3. D genes are given only for firm matches. Size is stated for part of the rows, as once, few or many counts, or as a class when the clone is expanded.

v_gene	d_gene	j_gene	abundance	CDR3aa	CDR3nt
TRBV2	.	TRBJ1-1	.	CASNLDRRLREAFF	TGTGCCAGCAATTTAGACAGGCGGCTGAGAGAAGCTTTCTTT
TRBV5-1	.	TRBJ1-6	once	CASSIRYQGPATSYNSPLHF	TGCGCCAGCAGCATACGATACCAGGGTCCTGCGACCTCCTATAATTCACCCCTCCACTTT
TRBV7-2	.	TRBJ1-3	.	CASSLVFSVGPSGNTIYF	TGTGCCAGCAGCTTAGTTTTTTCGGTGGGGCCCTCTGGAAACACCATATATTTT
TRBV6-4	.	TRBJ2-5	.	CASSAGLWETQYF	TGTGCCAGCAGTGCAGGGTTGTGGGAGACCCAGTACTTC
TRBV7-2	.	TRBJ1-4	.	CASSDRGTREKLFF	TGTGCCAGCAGCGATCGAGGGACTAGGGAAAAACTGTTTTTT
TRBV11-3	TRBD1	TRBJ1-3	.	CASSRGQEEGTIYF	TGTGCCAGCAGCAGGGGACAGGAGGAAGGCACCATATATTTT
TRBV13	TRBD1	TRBJ1-2	.	CASSWGQGASYGYTF	TGTGCCAGCAGCTGGGGACAGGGGGCCTCCTATGGCTACACCTTC
TRBV21-1	.	TRBJ2-7	.	CASSELVPSSYEQYF	TGTGCCAGCAGCGAGCTAGTTCCCAGCTCCTACGAGCAGTACTTC
TRBV28	.	TRBJ2-7	.	CASGQGGTYEQYF	TGTGCCAGCGGGCAGGGTGGGACCTACGAGCAGTACTTC
TRBV19	.	TRBJ2-2	.	CASSTRGDTGELFF	TGTGCCAGTAGTACCAGGGGCGACACCGGGGAGCTGTTTTTT
TRBV30	.	TRBJ2-7	.	CAWTRDSRHPSYEQYF	TGTGCCTGGACCCGGGATAGCCGCCACCCCTCCTACGAGCAGTACTTC
TRBV7-2	.	TRBJ2-3	once	CASSFSGGTGTDTQYF	TGTGCCAGCAGCTTTTCCGGGGGAACGGGCACAGATACGCAGTATTTT
TRBV27	.	TRBJ1-5	few	CASSLRGRDQPQHF	TGTGCCAGCAGTTTAAGGGGCAGGGATCAGCCCCAGCATTTT
TRBV5-1	TRBD2	TRBJ2-7	.	CVSSLVRTSGRGEQYF	TGCGTCAGCAGCTTGGTCCGGACTAGCGGGAGAGGTGAGCAGTACTTC
TRBV11-2	.	TRBJ1-4	.	CASSPKGTGLNEKLFF	TGTGCCAGCAGCCCGAAGGGAACGGGACTTAATGAAAAACTGTTTTTT
TRBV7-9	.	TRBJ2-7	.	CASSPPVARTYEQYF	TGTGCCAGCAGCCCCCCCGTAGCGAGGACCTACGAGCAGTACTTC
TRBV5-1	.	TRBJ2-7	.	CASSRDSQPFEQYF	TGCGCCAGCAGTCGGGACTCGCAACCATTCGAGCAGTACTTC
TRBV6-5	.	TRBJ2-7	.	CASFPSAGYEQYF	TGTGCCAGCTTTCCTAGCGCGGGCTACGAGCAGTACTTC
TRBV3-1/TRBV3-2	TRBD1	TRBJ2-1	.	CASSQVRVGTGANEQFF	TGTGCCAGCAGCCAAGTTCGCGTCGGGACAGGGGCGAATGAGCAGTTCTTC
TRBV6-1	TRBD1	TRBJ2-5	once	CASSEQGALETQYF	TGTGCCAGCAGTGAACAGGGGGCTTTAGAGACCCAGTACTTC
TRBV10-3	.	TRBJ2-5	.	CAISESHGQETQYF	TGTGCCATCAGTGAGTCGCACGGGCAAGAGACCCAGTACTTC
TRBV3-1/TRBV3-2	TRBD1	TRBJ2-7	.	CASSQDLGTAIYYEQYF	TGTGCCAGCAGCCAAGATTTGGGGACAGCGATATACTACGAGCAGTACTTC
TRBV11-2	TRBD1	TRBJ1-1	once	CASSFGTGDTSTEAFF	TGTGCCAGCAGCTTCGGGACAGGGGATACGAGCACTGAAGCTTTCTTT
TRBV9	TRBD1	TRBJ1-2	few	CASSTARTGPSLSGYTF	TGTGCCAGCAGCACAGCCAGGACAGGGCCATCTCTCTCGGGCTACACCTTC
TRBV10-2	TRBD1	TRBJ1-1	.	CASSDTLQGAYTEAFF	TGCGCCAGCAGTGATACTCTACAGGGGGCTTACACTGAAGCTTTCTTT
TRBV18	.	TRBJ2-3	.	CASSLGTPTTDTQYF	TGTGCCAGCTCACTAGGGACACCTACCACAGATACGCAGTATTTT
TRBV30	.	TRBJ1-6	.	CAWKDRLNSPLHF	TGTGCCTGGAAAGACAGATTGAATTCACCCCTCCACTTT
TRBV3-1/TRBV3-2	.	TRBJ1-3	.	CASRRQASGNTIYF	TGTGCCAGCAGACGACAGGCCTCTGGAAACACCATATATTTT
TRBV11-2	TRBD2	TRBJ2-3	.	CASNSAGVADTQYF	TGTGCCAGCAACTCGGCGGGGGTTGCAGATACGCAGTATTTT
TRBV18	.	TRBJ1-1	.	CASSPIENTEAFF	TGTGCCAGCTCACCAATAGAGAACACTGAAGCTTTCTTT
TRBV5-6	.	TRBJ1-5	few	CASSLGQAPNQPQHF	TGTGCCAGCAGCTTGGGACAGGCCCCGAATCAGCCCCAGCATTTT
TRBV7-9	.	TRBJ2-7	.	CASSLDRPLSYEQYF	TGTGCCAGCAGCCTTGACAGGCCGCTCTCTTACGAGCAGTACTTC
TRBV7-3	TRBD1	TRBJ2-2	.	CASSSRQGPFDTGELFF	TGTGCCAGCAGCTCCCGACAGGGACCCTTCGACACCGGGGAGCTGTTTTTT
TRBV1	.	TRBJ2-7	.	CTSSQVVQDSYEQYF	TGCACCAGCAGCCAAGTTGTACAGGACTCCTACGAGCAGTACTTC
TRBV5-6	.	TRBJ2-3	few	CASSRPSGSTDTQYF	TGTGCCAGCAGCCGTCCCAGCGGTAGCACAGATACGCAGTATTTT
TRBV18	TRBD1	TRBJ1-5	.	CASSPRQGYGGNQPQHF	TGTGCCAGCTCACCCAGACAGGGGTACGGCGGCAATCAGCCCCAGCATTTT
TRBV9	.	TRBJ2-5	.	CASSPRGLQETQYF	TGTGCCAGCAGCCCCCGAGGCCTACAAGAGACCCAGTACTTC
TRBV7-3	TRBD2	TRBJ2-2	.	CASSSPSGAPRAGELFF	TGTGCCAGCAGCTCCCCTAGCGGGGCCCCCCGGGCCGGGGAGCTGTTTTTT
TRBV29-1	.	TRBJ1-3	.	CSVDVSGQGNTIYF	TGCAGCGTTGATGTGTCAGGGCAGGGAAACACCATATATTTT
TRBV7-9	TRBD1	TRBJ2-5	.	CASSSGTGALQETQYF	TGTGCCAGCAGCTCGGGGACAGGGGCCCTCCAAGAGACCCAGTACTTC
TRBV27	.	TRBJ2-1	.	CASSLEGDNPYNEQFF	TGTGCCAGCAGTTTGGAAGGGGATAATCCCTACAATGAGCAGTTCTTC
TRBV23-1	TRBD2	TRBJ2-1	.	CASSFWGGVNSYNEQFF	TGCGCCAGCAGTTTCTGGGGAGGGGTAAATTCCTACAATGAGCAGTTCTTC
TRBV5-5	TRBD2	TRBJ2-5	.	CASSRGTSGRPGSETQYF	TGTGCCAGCAGCAGAGGGACTAGCGGGAGGCCGGGGTCTGAGACCCAGTACTTC
TRBV19	TRBD1	TRBJ2-1	.	CASSTIGTGSLEQFF	TGTGCCAGTAGCACAATTGGGACAGGGTCTCTGGAGCAGTTCTTC
TRBV30	TRBD1	TRBJ2-1	few	CAFRDRGLNEQFF	TGTGCCTTCCGGGACAGGGGGCTAAATGAGCAGTTCTTC
TRBV18	TRBD1	TRBJ1-1	.	CASSPSGTGRMNTEAFF	TGTGCCAGCTCACCCTCCGGGACAGGGAGGATGAACACTGAAGCTTTCTTT
TRBV15	.	TRBJ2-5	.	CATSRDRGSQETQYF	TGTGCCACCAGCAGAGATCGGGGAAGCCAAGAGACCCAGTACTTC
TRBV19	TRBD1	TRBJ1-1	.	CASSSGTGNTEAFF	TGTGCCAGTTCCTCCGGGACAGGGAACACTGAAGCTTTCTTT
TRBV5-1	.	TRBJ2-5	.	CASSALGLQETQYF	TGCGCCAGCAGCGCCCTCGGACTGCAAGAGACCCAGTACTTC
TRBV5-6	TRBD1	TRBJ1-4	.	CASSGTQGAANEKLFF	TGTGCCAGCAGCGGTACGCAGGGGGCGGCTAATGAAAAACTGTTTTTT
TRBV6-5	.	TRBJ2-2	.	CASSYSRGSNTGELFF	TGTGCCAGCAGTTACTCGAGGGGGTCGAACACCGGGGAGCTGTTTTTT
TRBV10-3	TRBD1	TRBJ2-5	once	CATRTGIGETQYF	TGTGCCACCCGGACAGGGATCGGAGAGACCCAGTACTTC
TRBV19	.	TRBJ2-4	.	CASRVGHKAKNIQYF	TGTGCCAGTAGGGTGGGACACAAAGCCAAAAACATTCAGTACTTC
TRBV12-3/TRBV12-4	TRBD1	TRBJ1-5	.	CASSGTGRQPQHF	TGTGCCAGCAGTGGGACAGGGAGACAGCCCCAGCATTTT
TRBV4-1	.	TRBJ2-3	once	CASSQVQKGTDTQYF	TGCGCCAGCAGCCAAGTTCAGAAAGGCACAGATACGCAGTATTTT
TRBV5-1	.	TRBJ2-6	once	CASSVGRFSGANVLTF	TGCGCCAGCAGCGTAGGGAGATTCTCTGGGGCCAACGTCCTGACTTTC
TRBV5-4	TRBD1	TRBJ1-4	.	CASSFDRGSSNEKLFF	TGTGCCAGCAGCTTTGACAGGGGGTCCTCTAATGAAAAACTGTTTTTT